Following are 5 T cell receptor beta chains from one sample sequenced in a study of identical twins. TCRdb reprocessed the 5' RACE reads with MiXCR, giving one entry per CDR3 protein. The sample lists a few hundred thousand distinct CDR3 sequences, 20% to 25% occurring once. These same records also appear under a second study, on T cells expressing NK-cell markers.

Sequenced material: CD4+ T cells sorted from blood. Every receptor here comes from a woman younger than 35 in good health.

The CDR3 here is CASSFSGSNEQYF. As DNA, the CDR3 is TGCGCCAGCAGCTTTAGCGGGAGCAACGAGCAGTACTTC. V is TRBV5-1 and J is TRBJ2-7; 9 bases are shared with TRBD2. The ends lost 2 bases at V and 5 bases at J; junction bases unmatched: 2. Germline V gene sequence: CDR1 SGHRS, CDR2 YFSETQ. This CDR3 is 13 amino acids long.

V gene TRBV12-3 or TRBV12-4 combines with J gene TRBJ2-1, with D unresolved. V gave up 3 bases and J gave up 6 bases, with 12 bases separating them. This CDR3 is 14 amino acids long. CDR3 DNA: TGTGCCAGCAGTTTCCCCGGGCGGAGCAATGAGCAGTTCTTC. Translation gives CASSFPGRSNEQFF.

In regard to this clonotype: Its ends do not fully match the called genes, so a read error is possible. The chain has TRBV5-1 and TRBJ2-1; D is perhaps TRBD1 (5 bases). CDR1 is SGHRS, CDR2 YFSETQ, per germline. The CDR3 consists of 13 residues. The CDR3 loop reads CASTLGPNNEQFF. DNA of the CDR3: TGCGCCAGCACCTTGGGGCCAAACAATGAGCAGTTCTTC.

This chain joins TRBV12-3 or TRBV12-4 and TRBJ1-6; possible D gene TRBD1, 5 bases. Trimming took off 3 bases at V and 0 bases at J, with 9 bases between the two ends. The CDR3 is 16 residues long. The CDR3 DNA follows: TGTGCCAGCAGTTTGAGGGGAAGCTCCTATAATTCACCCCTCCACTTT. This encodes CASSLRGSSYNSPLHF.

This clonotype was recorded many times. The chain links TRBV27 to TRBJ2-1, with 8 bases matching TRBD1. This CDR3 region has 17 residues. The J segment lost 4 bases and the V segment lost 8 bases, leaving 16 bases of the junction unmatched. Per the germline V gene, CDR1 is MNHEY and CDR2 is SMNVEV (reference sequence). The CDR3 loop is CASLKYPPGQGYNEQFF. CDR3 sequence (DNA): TGTGCCAGCCTAAAGTACCCTCCCGGACAGGGATACAATGAGCAGTTCTTC.